This TCR beta chain was retrieved from a study of shared clonotypes between healthy human individuals. Study in general: Two women and three men aged 18 to 49 served as donors. Each donor's CD4 naive and CD4 memory cells filled three plates apiece, CD8 naive two, and CD8 memory one. General observations from the study: The four-donor shared clonotypes exceeded non-shared clonotypes in generation probability, with non-shared ones scoring lower.

The table came from immunoSEQ multiplex PCR; TCRdb's copy has only in-frame clones and leaves some out. Seen here are over 2,000,000 clones, approximately 92% observed once, and the top ten hold about 1.7%. V dropped 3 bases and J dropped 2; count of bases not matched to a gene: 8. This CDR3 has 16 amino acids. The germline V gene encodes CDR1 MDHEN and CDR2 SYDVKM. Comments on this clone: Its antigen is not known.

The naive CD8 fraction comprised CD45RO-negative cells positively selected for CCR7 and excluded terminally differentiated effector memory CD45RA+ cells. What was sequenced was naive CD8+ T cells from PBMCs. This sequence originates from a man aged 18-30 years in good health. Some clones in this sample may be carry-over from other donors' samples. The chain recombines TRBV28 with TRBJ2-7, with 9 bases aligning to TRBD1. This CDR3 is CASSLTGGKFTYEQYF. In DNA, the CDR3 is TGTGCCAGCAGTTTGACAGGGGGGAAATTTACCTACGAGCAGTACTTC.